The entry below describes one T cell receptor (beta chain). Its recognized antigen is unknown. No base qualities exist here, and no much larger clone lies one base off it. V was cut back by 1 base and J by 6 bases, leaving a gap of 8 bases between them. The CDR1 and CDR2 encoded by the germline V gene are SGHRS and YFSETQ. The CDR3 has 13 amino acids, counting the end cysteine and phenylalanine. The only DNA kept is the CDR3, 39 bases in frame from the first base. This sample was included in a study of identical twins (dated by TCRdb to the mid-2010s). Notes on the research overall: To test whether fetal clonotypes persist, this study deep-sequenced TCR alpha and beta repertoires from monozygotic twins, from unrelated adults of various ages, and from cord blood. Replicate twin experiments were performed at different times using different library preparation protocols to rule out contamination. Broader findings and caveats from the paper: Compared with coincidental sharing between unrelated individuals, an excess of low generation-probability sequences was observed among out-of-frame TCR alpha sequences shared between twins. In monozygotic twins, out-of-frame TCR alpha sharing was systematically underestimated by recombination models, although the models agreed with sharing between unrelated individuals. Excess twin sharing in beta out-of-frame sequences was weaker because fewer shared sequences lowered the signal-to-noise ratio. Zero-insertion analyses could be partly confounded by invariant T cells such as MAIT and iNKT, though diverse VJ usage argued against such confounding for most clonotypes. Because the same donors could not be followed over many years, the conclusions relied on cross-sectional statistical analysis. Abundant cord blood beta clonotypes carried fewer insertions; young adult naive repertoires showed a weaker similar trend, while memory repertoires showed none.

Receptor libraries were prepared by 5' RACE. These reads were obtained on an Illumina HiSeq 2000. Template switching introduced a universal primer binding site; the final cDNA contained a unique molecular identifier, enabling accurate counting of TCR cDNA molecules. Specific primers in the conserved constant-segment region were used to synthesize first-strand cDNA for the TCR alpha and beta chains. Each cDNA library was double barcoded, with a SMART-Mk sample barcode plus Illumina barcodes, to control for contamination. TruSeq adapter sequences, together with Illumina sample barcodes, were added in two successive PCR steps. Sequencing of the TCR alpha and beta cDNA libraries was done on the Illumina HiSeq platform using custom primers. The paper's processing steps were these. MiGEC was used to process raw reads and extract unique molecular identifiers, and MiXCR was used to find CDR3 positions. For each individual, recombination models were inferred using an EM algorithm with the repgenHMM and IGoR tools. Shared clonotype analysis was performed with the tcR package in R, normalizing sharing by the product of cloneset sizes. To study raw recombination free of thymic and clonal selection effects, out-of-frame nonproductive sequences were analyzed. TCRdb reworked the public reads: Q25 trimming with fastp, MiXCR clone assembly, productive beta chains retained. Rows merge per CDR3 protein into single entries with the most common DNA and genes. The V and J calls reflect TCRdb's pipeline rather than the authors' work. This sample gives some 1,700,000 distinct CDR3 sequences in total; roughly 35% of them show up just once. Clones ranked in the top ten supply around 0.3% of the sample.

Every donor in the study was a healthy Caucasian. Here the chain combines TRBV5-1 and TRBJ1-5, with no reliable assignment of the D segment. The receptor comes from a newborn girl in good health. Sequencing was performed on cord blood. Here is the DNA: TGCGCCAGCAGCTTGAATCCTAGTCAGCCCCAGCATTTT. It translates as CASSLNPSQPQHF.